This T cell receptor beta chain was captured by sequencing in a study of blood T cell repertoires in COVID-19. Trimming removed 3 bases from V and 0 bases from J, with 29 bases in between. The germline V gene has CDR1 LNHNV and CDR2 YYDKDF (reference sequence). The CDR3 is made up of 21 amino acids. Methods used by the authors: Using reference gene primer amplification, nucleated cell counts were estimated. Profiled with immunoSEQ multiplex PCR; TCRdb holds only in-frame clones, not every one. The V and J calls and clone size come from that table; D and trimming were worked out from the DNA. Found here are more than 250,000 clones, 90% of them singletons; the top ten hold about 1.7%.

The genes are TRBV15 and TRBJ2-5, with D tentatively TRBD1 (6 bases). Input material: PBMCs or T cells enriched from blood (not recorded which). The TCR sequence derives from a woman younger than 35 with acute COVID-19. The CDR3 sequence is CATSSPQGVGTPRPYQETQYF. The CDR3 nucleotides read TGTGCCACCAGCAGTCCCCAGGGCGTCGGGACACCAAGACCTTACCAAGAGACCCAGTACTTC. Supplemented by reference TRBV15 and TRBJ2-5, the full variable domain reads DAMVIQNPRYQVTQFGKPVTLSCSQTLNHNVMYWYQQKSSQAPKLLFHYYDKDFNNEADTPDNFQSRRPNTSFCFLDIRSPGLGDTAMYLCATSSPQGVGTPRPYQETQYFGPGTRLLVL.